This TCR beta chain was found in a study of early T cells in non-severe SARS-CoV-2 infection. Study-wide results and caveats: Matching results from VDJdb favored anti-spike CD8 responses, leaving private and CD4 specificities undetected.

As to this clonotype: Its cognate antigen is unknown.

Individually, cDNA molecules had unique molecular identifiers attached to them. One entry per CDR3 protein, called by TCRdb with MiXCR from the 5' RACE reads. The sample has roughly 64,000 distinct CDR3 sequences; 8.8% are singletons. The receptor comes from an adult who was a healthcare worker with PCR-confirmed SARS-CoV-2 infection or an uninfected control (not recorded which). The sequencing here drew on whole blood, taken at baseline.

Here the CDR3 DNA reads TGTGCCAGCAGCCCGGGGGGCTCTGCGAATGAGCAGTTCTTC. Translating it yields CASSPGGSANEQFF. The rearrangement uses TRBV7-8 and TRBJ2-1, with D perhaps TRBD2 (7 bases). V lost 5 bases and J 7 bases, leaving 15 bases between the germline ends. The germline V gene has CDR1 SGHVS and CDR2 FQNEAQ. This CDR3 comprises 14 residues.